Below, 24 T cell receptor beta chains from the same sample are listed, as sequenced in a study of identical twins. TCRdb reprocessed the 5' RACE reads with MiXCR, giving one entry per CDR3 protein. The sample comprises roughly 570,000 distinct CDR3 sequences, 9.6% of which are singletons, and around 3.1% rests with the top ten. The same specimen was also included in a second study, on yellow fever vaccine responses in identical twins.

Sequenced input: PBMCs. These receptors came from a woman younger than 30 in good health.

In its sample, this clonotype was seen a few times. This sequence joins TRBV10-3 and TRBJ2-3, with TRBD1 matching over 8 bases. This CDR3 contains 12 residues. The V segment lost 10 bases and the J segment 6 bases; nucleotides outside the gene matches: 6. Germline CDR1 is ENHRY and CDR2 is SYGVKD. The CDR3 DNA is TGTGCCACCGGGACAGGAGACGATACGCAGTATTTT. This encodes CATGTGDDTQYF.

This clonotype was observed a handful of times. The rearrangement joins TRBV5-1 to TRBJ1-1; unclear D gene. The CDR3 contains 15 residues. Germline V gives CDR1 SGHRS, CDR2 YFSETQ. Trimming removed 4 bases at V and 0 bases at J, with 13 bases between. CDR3 loop: CASSLGHLMNTEAFF. In DNA, the CDR3 is TGCGCCAGCAGCCTCGGCCACCTTATGAACACTGAAGCTTTCTTT.

This clonotype showed up just a few times. The chain has TRBV7-9 and TRBJ2-3; D possibly corresponds to TRBD1 (6 bases). Trimming left V 5 bases short and J 0 bases short, with 15 bases between. CDR1 is SEHNR, CDR2 FQNEAQ, per germline (reference sequence). The CDR3 has 16 amino acids. CDR3 nucleotides: TGTGCCAGCAGCCCGCGACAGGTTCCAAGCACAGATACGCAGTATTTT. Amino acids: CASSPRQVPSTDTQYF.

This clonotype was found many times. DNA for the CDR3: TGTGCCAGCAGTGAGGTCCTAAACTACGAGCAGTACTTC. As protein: CASSEVLNYEQYF. V is TRBV2 and J is TRBJ2-7, with D hard to call. Trimming removed 3 bases at V and 3 bases at J, with 9 bases between. This CDR3 contains 13 residues. Germline loops: CDR1 SNHLY, CDR2 FYNNEI.

The chain uses TRBV5-1 and TRBJ2-7; 10 nucleotides line up with TRBD2. CDR3 length equals 23 residues. With 0 bases clipped from V and 2 bases from J, the junction kept 26 bases outside the gene matches. Germline assignment: CDR1 SGHRS and CDR2 YFSETQ. CDR3 sequence: CASSLVLWKTPGLAGVRPYEQYF. In DNA form, the CDR3 reads TGCGCCAGCAGCTTGGTGTTGTGGAAAACACCAGGGCTAGCGGGAGTCCGACCCTACGAGCAGTACTTC.

This clonotype was seen a few times. The chain has TRBV12-5 and TRBJ2-3; unclear D gene. Trimming stripped 3 bases from V and 2 bases from J, with 18 bases between. Per germline, CDR1 LGHNT and CDR2 FRNRAP. The CDR3 runs 17 residues. The CDR3 sequence: CASGLSKLRLITDTQYF. The CDR3 region has the DNA TGTGCTAGTGGTTTATCTAAATTGCGGCTAATCACAGATACGCAGTATTTT.

This clonotype appeared a few times. V gene TRBV4-3 combines with J gene TRBJ2-3, with TRBD2 identical over 8 bases. J was trimmed by 3 bases and V by 1 base; bases with no gene match: 3. The CDR3 has 15 residues. Germline CDR1 is LGHNA and CDR2 is YSLEER. The CDR3 spells CASSQAGLATDTQYF. CDR3 bases: TGCGCCAGCAGCCAAGCTGGACTAGCAACAGATACGCAGTATTTT.

This clonotype was seen at least ten times. The V gene is TRBV12-3 or TRBV12-4, the J gene TRBJ2-7; 8 nucleotides line up with TRBD2. The trim removed 6 bases at V and 0 bases at J, leaving 7 bases unmatched. The CDR3 is made up of 15 amino acids. In DNA form, the CDR3 reads TGTGCCAGCAGCCCCGGGACTAGTTACTCCTACGAGCAGTACTTC. Translation gives CASSPGTSYSYEQYF.

The rearrangement uses TRBV9 and TRBJ2-3, with D hard to call. The germline V and J ends were trimmed by 0 bases and 0 bases, with 5 bases remaining between them. Germline V gives CDR1 SGDLS, CDR2 YYNGEE. This CDR3 spans 14 amino acids. The CDR3 here is CASSVDYSTDTQYF. CDR3 DNA: TGTGCCAGCAGCGTAGACTATAGCACAGATACGCAGTATTTT. Complete variable domain (other parts from reference TRBV9 and TRBJ2-3): DSGVTQTPKHLITATGQRVTLRCSPRSGDLSVYWYQQSLDQGLQFLIQYYNGEERAKGNILERFSAQQFPDLHSELNLSSLELGDSALYFCASSVDYSTDTQYFGPGTRLTVL.

This chain uses TRBV15 with TRBJ1-1; tentatively, D is TRBD1 (5 bases). The germline gives CDR1 LNHNV, CDR2 YYDKDF (reference sequence). V was trimmed by 8 bases and J by 6 bases, leaving 16 bases between them. The CDR3 length is 13 residues. In DNA form, the CDR3 reads TGTGCCACCCGGGACGGATCCACCGCTGAAGCTTTCTTT. This sequence encodes CATRDGSTAEAFF.

This clonotype was seen ten or more times. The gene calls are TRBV15 and TRBJ1-6; D might be TRBD1 (5 bases). The CDR3 is made up of 16 amino acids. Germline-derived CDR1 and CDR2 are LNHNV and YYDKDF (reference sequence). V dropped 0 bases and J dropped 11 bases, with 17 bases sitting between them. CDR3 DNA: TGTGCCACCAGCAGAGAAATCGGGAGGGGCGGGACACCCCTCCACTTT. It specifies CATSREIGRGGTPLHF.

This sequence joins TRBV6-4 and TRBJ1-2, with D hard to call. There are 14 residues in the CDR3. V was trimmed by 2 bases and J by 6 bases, leaving 13 bases between them. Looked up from germline, CDR1 is MRHNA and CDR2 is SNTAGT. CDR3 amino acids: CASSDTGAGNGYTF. Here the CDR3 DNA reads TGTGCCAGCAGTGACACTGGAGCGGGAAATGGCTACACCTTC.

This clonotype turned up a few times. The rearrangement links TRBV9 to TRBJ1-6; 8 nucleotides line up with TRBD1. This CDR3 is built from 14 residues. The germline V gene encodes CDR1 SGDLS and CDR2 YYNGEE. The trim removed 3 bases at V and 7 bases at J, leaving 3 bases unmatched. Here the CDR3 reads CASSAWDRNSPLHF. The CDR3 DNA reads TGTGCCAGCAGCGCCTGGGACAGGAATTCACCCCTCCACTTT.

The chain carries TRBV6-6 and TRBJ2-7; TRBD1 might be the D (5 bases). This CDR3 is 13 amino acids long. V was clipped by 7 bases and J by 3 bases, with 13 bases between them. Germline CDR1 is MNHNY and CDR2 is SVGAGI (reference sequence). CDR3 sequence: CASTISRGYEQYF. CDR3 sequence (DNA): TGTGCCAGCACCATTTCTAGGGGCTACGAGCAGTACTTC.

This clonotype was detected only a few times. This chain connects TRBV2 to TRBJ2-2, with TRBD1 identical over 7 bases. V trimming: 2 bases; J trimming: 3 bases; junction bases outside the gene matches: 3. Germline assignment: CDR1 SNHLY and CDR2 FYNNEI. The CDR3 spans 15 residues. The CDR3 nucleotides read TGTGCCAGCAGTGAAACGGGACAGTACACCGGGGAGCTGTTTTTT. The encoded protein is CASSETGQYTGELFF. The complete variable domain, with remaining parts taken from reference TRBV2 and TRBJ2-2, reads EPEVTQTPSHQVTQMGQEVILRCVPISNHLYFYWYRQILGQKVEFLVSFYNNEISEKSEIFDDQFSVERPDGSNFTLKIRSTKLEDSAMYFCASSETGQYTGELFFGEGSRLTVL.

Only a few counts were recorded for this clonotype. The chain is built from TRBV20-1 and TRBJ2-1, with D maybe TRBD1 (5 bases). CDR1 is DFQATT, CDR2 SNEGSKA, per germline (reference sequence). Trimming pared 0 bases from V and 6 bases from J, leaving 12 bases between. There are 14 residues in the CDR3. The CDR3 loop is CSARDLTGANEQFF. DNA for the CDR3: TGCAGTGCTAGAGATCTAACAGGCGCCAATGAGCAGTTCTTC.

V usage is TRBV5-5 and J usage is TRBJ2-3; 9 nucleotides line up with TRBD2. The germline V gene has CDR1 SGHKS and CDR2 YYEKEE (reference sequence). The length of the CDR3 is 14 residues. Unmatched junction bases numbered 6, after V lost 4 bases and J lost 6 bases. The CDR3 DNA sequence: TGTGCCAGCAGCCGCGGGGGGGCCGGGGATACGCAGTATTTT. Its protein product is CASSRGGAGDTQYF.

This clonotype has a handful of counts. The gene calls are TRBV6-2 or TRBV6-3 and TRBJ2-1; 12 bases match TRBD2. Trimming at V came to 7 bases and at J to 3 bases, leaving 10 bases not matched to a gene. Per the germline V gene, CDR1 is MNHEY and CDR2 is SVGEGT. The CDR3 sequence is 17 residues long. CDR3 nucleotides: TGTGCCAGCAATCCCCTCGGACTAGCGGGAAACTACAATGAGCAGTTCTTC. The encoded protein is CASNPLGLAGNYNEQFF.

This clonotype was recorded once. J is TRBJ2-5 and V is TRBV10-3; TRBD1 or TRBD2 may be the D gene (5 bases each). Trimming stripped 2 bases from V and 2 bases from J, with 15 bases between. The CDR3 loop spans 16 amino acids. CDR1 is ENHRY, CDR2 SYGVKD, per germline. In nucleotides, the CDR3 is TGTGCCATCAGTGAGCCTGGGACGGACTCTCAAGAGACCCAGTACTTC. The encoded protein is CAISEPGTDSQETQYF.

In this sample, this clonotype turned up a few times. The chain employs TRBV28 and TRBJ1-6; no clear D gene. Germline V gene lookup returns CDR1 MDHEN and CDR2 SYDVKM. The CDR3 loop spans 13 amino acids. V was clipped by 2 bases and J by 8 bases, with 7 bases between them. CDR3 sequence reads: CASSLPFDSPLHF. CDR3 in DNA: TGTGCCAGCAGTTTACCCTTCGATTCACCCCTCCACTTT.

This clonotype was counted at least ten times. The rearrangement uses TRBV25-1 and TRBJ1-6; 10 bases are shared with TRBD1. This CDR3 spans 17 amino acids. From germline, CDR1 is MGHDK and CDR2 SYGVNS. V was pared by 9 bases and J by 12 bases, with 20 bases of the junction left unmatched. The CDR3, as DNA: TGTGCCAGGAGGGTACGATTGGGACAGGGGTCTTCGGGACCCCTCCACTTT. Translation: CARRVRLGQGSSGPLHF.

This clonotype was recorded a few times. The chain has TRBV2 and TRBJ2-5; 9 bases map to TRBD2. Germline CDR1 is SNHLY and CDR2 is FYNNEI. V gave up 1 base and J gave up 1 base; unmatched junction bases: 4. The CDR3 runs to 16 residues. DNA of the CDR3: TGTGCCAGCAGTGAAGGGACAGCGGGGGGCCAAGAGACCCAGTACTTC. Its protein is CASSEGTAGGQETQYF.

This clonotype was picked up many times. V gene TRBV20-1 combines with J gene TRBJ2-1, with D maybe TRBD2 (5 bases). CDR1 and CDR2 (germline): DFQATT, SNEGSKA (reference sequence). Trimming took 0 bases from V and 15 from J, leaving 18 bases between them. CDR3 size: 13 residues. The CDR3 is CSARELEVANAFF. CDR3 sequence (DNA): TGCAGTGCTAGAGAACTGGAGGTAGCGAATGCGTTCTTC.

The chain joins TRBV7-3 to TRBJ2-1; D is unresolved. V lost 4 bases to trimming and J lost 9 bases, with 13 bases between them. Germline CDR1 SGHTA, CDR2 FQGTGA. The CDR3 extends over 13 amino acids. The CDR3 DNA follows: TGTGCCAGCAGCTCCCTCCCAGATATTGAGCAGTTCTTC. Encoded protein: CASSSLPDIEQFF.